The 16 T cell receptor beta chains presented below share a single source sample, sequenced in a study of blood T cell repertoires in COVID-19. Clones were sequenced by immunoSEQ multiplex PCR, and TCRdb holds only the in-frame ones, with some missing. The table shows hundreds of thousands of clones, with roughly 90% occurring only once. What was sequenced was peripheral blood. The receptors here all came from a woman in her forties or fifties with acute or convalescent COVID-19.

The chain uses TRBV7-2 and TRBJ2-1; 12 bases are shared with TRBD1. The CDR3 runs to 14 residues. CDR1 is SGHTA and CDR2 is FQGNSA in the germline V gene. The J segment lost 8 bases and the V segment lost 7 bases, leaving 6 bases of the junction unmatched. DNA for the CDR3: TGTGCCAGCACCCGGGACAGGGGGCTCGATGAGCAGTTCTTC. Translated: CASTRDRGLDEQFF.

The genes are TRBV7-2 and TRBJ2-1; TRBD2 matches at 9 bases. The CDR3 covers 16 residues. J was trimmed by 7 bases and V by 5 bases; bases with no gene match: 12. CDR1 SGHTA and CDR2 FQGNSA come from the germline V gene. CDR3 region: CASSPQAGGGKNEQFF. The CDR3 nucleotides read TGTGCCAGCAGCCCACAAGCGGGAGGCGGGAAAAATGAGCAGTTCTTC.

The V gene is TRBV19, the J gene TRBJ2-3, with TRBD2 matching over 12 bases. CDR1 LNHDA and CDR2 SQIVND come from the germline V gene (reference sequence). The V segment lost 3 bases and the J segment 4 bases; nucleotides outside the gene matches: 8. The CDR3 loop spans 17 amino acids. In DNA form, the CDR3 reads TGTGCCAGTAGTATTAGACTAGCGGGAGACACCGCAGATACGCAGTATTTT. Amino acid sequence: CASSIRLAGDTADTQYF.

This chain joins TRBV4-1 and TRBJ2-1, with 8 bases lining up with TRBD1. Unmatched junction bases numbered 3, after V lost 1 base and J lost 4 bases. CDR1 is MGHRA and CDR2 is YSYEKL in the germline V gene. The CDR3 loop spans 15 amino acids. This CDR3 reads CASSQGQGLYNEQFF. The CDR3 coding sequence is TGCGCCAGCAGCCAAGGACAGGGGCTGTACAATGAGCAGTTCTTC.

The chain has TRBV27 and TRBJ2-5; weak D call: TRBD1 (6 bases). Germline CDR1 is MNHEY and CDR2 is SMNVEV (reference sequence). CDR3 size: 14 residues. V lost 5 bases and J 8 bases, leaving 18 bases between the germline ends. The CDR3 sequence: CASSPGTSPQTQYF. DNA of the CDR3: TGTGCCAGCAGTCCCGGGACATCCCCCCAAACCCAGTACTTC.

The chain has TRBV5-5 and TRBJ2-7; D unclear. The CDR3 consists of 12 residues. The V end was cut by 4 bases, the J end by 7 bases, with 12 bases between. The V gene's germline CDR1 is SGHKS and CDR2 YYEKEE (reference sequence). As DNA, the CDR3 is TGTGCCAGCAGCCTTGAGAGCTGGGAGCAGTACTTC. It encodes CASSLESWEQYF.

As concerns this clone: Other nucleotide sequences from this sample produce the same CDR3. This chain uses TRBV11-3 with TRBJ2-7; TRBD1 matches at 9 bases. V dropped 3 bases and J dropped 0; count of bases not matched to a gene: 3. The CDR3 spans 15 residues. Germline CDR1 is SGHNT and CDR2 is YENEEA. The DNA of the CDR3 is TGTGCCAGCAGCTTGGGACAGGGAAGCTCCTACGAGCAGTACTTC. Translating gives CASSLGQGSSYEQYF.

This rearrangement joins TRBV7-9 to TRBJ1-1, with unresolved D. Per germline, CDR1 SEHNR and CDR2 FQNEAQ (reference sequence). The length of the CDR3 is 14 residues. With 2 bases removed from V and 1 base from J, the gap between germline ends came to 8 bases. The CDR3 nucleotides are TGTGCCAGCAGCTTACAGGTGGGGAACACTGAAGCTTTCTTT. Protein sequence: CASSLQVGNTEAFF.

The chain links TRBV7-2 to TRBJ2-7; 8 bases fit TRBD2. V lost 3 bases to trimming and J lost 7 bases; unmatched junction nucleotides: 5. In germline, CDR1 is SGHTA, CDR2 FQGNSA. The CDR3 consists of 13 residues. This CDR3 reads CASSFVGRGEQYF. The CDR3 nucleotides read TGTGCCAGCAGCTTTGTCGGGAGGGGGGAGCAGTACTTC.

This clone was found a few times. The rearrangement joins TRBV25-1 to TRBJ1-6; 7 bases are shared with TRBD1. Germline V gene lookup returns CDR1 MGHDK and CDR2 SYGVNS. The V and J ends lost 7 bases and 8 bases, in that order; junction bases with no gene match: 11. The CDR3 loop spans 15 amino acids. Here the CDR3 reads CASMGLGTVDSPLHF. Here the CDR3 DNA reads TGTGCCAGCATGGGGTTGGGGACAGTGGATTCACCCCTCCACTTT.

The J gene is TRBJ2-7, the V gene TRBV7-2; tentative D call: TRBD2 (6 bases). The V end was cut by 3 bases, the J end by 1 base, with 13 bases between. The CDR3 is 15 residues long. Germline V lookup: CDR1 SGHTA, CDR2 FQGNSA. CDR3 DNA sequence: TGTGCCAGCAGCTTCTCCGGGAGCCTTTCCTACGAGCAGTACTTC. This codes for CASSFSGSLSYEQYF.

This clone is a singleton in its sample. The chain is built from TRBV19 and TRBJ1-4, with D possibly TRBD1 on 6 matching bases. Trimming left V 5 bases short and J 0 bases short, with 16 bases between. Germline CDR1 is LNHDA and CDR2 is SQIVND (reference sequence). The CDR3 spans 17 residues. In DNA, the CDR3 is TGTGCCAGTAGTCAGCATTTGGGGGCGACAACTAATGAAAAACTGTTTTTT. Its translation: CASSQHLGATTNEKLFF.

The rearrangement uses TRBV2 and TRBJ2-1; TRBD1 is a possible D gene (5 bases). The CDR3 is 14 amino acids. Germline V CDR1 and CDR2: SNHLY, FYNNEI. Trimming stripped 0 bases from V and 6 bases from J, with 9 bases between. The CDR3 here is CASSEAPGINEQFF. CDR3 sequence (DNA): TGTGCCAGCAGTGAAGCTCCAGGGATCAATGAGCAGTTCTTC. The variable domain in full, with the rest retrieved from reference TRBV2 and TRBJ2-1, is EPEVTQTPSHQVTQMGQEVILRCVPISNHLYFYWYRQILGQKVEFLVSFYNNEISEKSEIFDDQFSVERPDGSNFTLKIRSTKLEDSAMYFCASSEAPGINEQFFGPGTRLTVL.

This clone was seen only a few times. This chain links TRBV5-4 with TRBJ2-7; tentative D call: TRBD2 (5 bases). Per germline, CDR1 SGHNT and CDR2 YYREEE (reference sequence). This CDR3 has 13 amino acids. Trimming cost V 0 bases and J 3 bases, with 7 bases left between them. The CDR3 region is CASSLGLLYEQYF. The CDR3 coding sequence is TGTGCCAGCAGCTTGGGACTACTCTACGAGCAGTACTTC.

The chain recombines TRBV9 with TRBJ2-7; 7 bases map to TRBD2. CDR3 length: 15 amino acids. After removal of 6 bases from V and 2 bases from J, the junction contained 11 bases not matched to a gene. Per the germline V gene, CDR1 is SGDLS and CDR2 is YYNGEE. CDR3 sequence (DNA): TGTGCCAGCACGGCCGGGCATAGCGGGCCCTACGAGCAGTACTTC. This sequence encodes CASTAGHSGPYEQYF.

A few counts support this clone. This chain joins TRBV5-1 and TRBJ1-2; D unclear. Per the germline V gene, CDR1 is SGHRS and CDR2 is YFSETQ. CDR3 length: 14 amino acids. Trimming shortened V by 0 bases and J by 2 bases, and 8 bases separated the two germline ends. CDR3 bases: TGCGCCAGCAGCTTGGTTCGGAGGAACTATGGCTACACCTTC. Translated, it gives CASSLVRRNYGYTF. Using reference TRBV5-1 and TRBJ1-2 for the parts outside the CDR3, the full variable domain is KAGVTQTPRYLIKTRGQQVTLSCSPISGHRSVSWYQQTPGQGLQFLFEYFSETQRNKGNFPGRFSGRQFSNSRSEMNVSTLELGDSALYLCASSLVRRNYGYTFGSGTRLTVV.